These T cell receptor beta chains were read from a single sample in a study of radiation and T cells in renal cell carcinoma. Method: immunoSEQ multiplex PCR; TCRdb's copy keeps in-frame clones and lacks some. Of about 140,000 clones in the sample, less than 90% were seen once. Sequences were derived from blood, sampled from a patient whose treatment included radiotherapy and nephrectomy. The receptor source for this set is a woman in her fifties or sixties with renal cell carcinoma. Each CDR3 is given with its conserved first and last residue. D genes are given only for firm matches. Rows give clone size only sometimes, using once, few, many, or a class for an expanded clone.

J gene | clone size | V gene | D gene | CDR3 protein | CDR3 DNA
TRBJ1-1 | . | TRBV5-1 | TRBD1 | CASSRRIGQGIRAEAFF | TGCGCCAGCAGCCGCCGAATTGGACAGGGGATTAGGGCTGAAGCTTTCTTT
TRBJ1-1 | . | TRBV5-6 | . | CASSLGTQNTEAFF | TGTGCCAGCAGCTTGGGGACACAGAACACTGAAGCTTTCTTT
TRBJ2-7 | once | TRBV28 | . | CASKGQGYEQYF | TGTGCCAGCAAGGGACAAGGCTACGAGCAGTACTTC
TRBJ2-2 | . | TRBV5-6 | . | CASSLPPATGELFF | TGTGCCAGCAGCTTACCCCCCGCCACCGGGGAGCTGTTTTTT
TRBJ1-1 | once | TRBV5-1 | . | CASSSDPNTEAFF | TGCGCCAGCAGTTCGGATCCGAACACTGAAGCTTTCTTT
TRBJ1-4 | . | TRBV7-2 | . | CASSLDPPREKLFF | TGTGCCAGCAGCTTAGATCCGCCGCGGGAAAAACTGTTTTTT
TRBJ2-2 | . | TRBV7-6 | TRBD2 | CASSPSSGGIGELFF | TGTGCCAGCAGCCCTTCTAGCGGGGGTATCGGGGAGCTGTTTTTT
TRBJ2-3 | . | TRBV18 | TRBD1 | CASSPRDRGTDTQYF | TGTGCCAGCTCACCGAGGGACAGGGGTACAGATACGCAGTATTTT
TRBJ2-6 | . | TRBV7-2 | . | CASSPGAGANVLTF | TGTGCCAGCAGCCCCGGGGCTGGGGCCAACGTCCTGACTTTC
TRBJ1-2 | . | TRBV5-8 | . | CASSLDGDYGYTF | TGTGCCAGCAGCTTGGACGGGGACTATGGCTACACCTTC
TRBJ1-1 | . | TRBV10-1 | TRBD1 | CASSSGTANTEAFF | TGCGCCAGCAGCTCCGGGACAGCAAACACTGAAGCTTTCTTT
TRBJ1-2 | . | TRBV7-9 | . | CASSSQYNYGYTF | TGTGCCAGCAGCTCTCAGTATAACTATGGCTACACCTTC
TRBJ1-2 | . | TRBV5-6 | . | CASSLTANYGYTF | TGTGCCAGCAGCTTGACAGCGAACTATGGCTACACCTTC
TRBJ1-2 | . | TRBV10-1 | . | CASSDGYQAGYTF | TGCGCCAGCAGTGATGGGTACCAGGCTGGCTACACCTTC
TRBJ2-7 | once | TRBV29-1 | TRBD1 | CSVMTGQAYEQYF | TGCAGCGTGATGACAGGACAGGCCTACGAGCAGTACTTC
TRBJ2-7 | . | TRBV2 | TRBD1 | CASSRESGTGGYEQYF | TGTGCCAGCAGCCGCGAGTCCGGGACAGGGGGCTACGAGCAGTACTTC
TRBJ2-7 | . | TRBV7-9 | TRBD1 | CASSLAVRTGVNEQYF | TGTGCCAGCAGCTTAGCCGTTCGGACAGGGGTGAACGAGCAGTACTTC
TRBJ1-3 | . | TRBV6-1 | . | CASSKGGYTLGNTIYF | TGTGCCAGCAGTAAAGGGGGTTATACGCTGGGAAACACCATATATTTT
TRBJ2-7 | many | TRBV7-2 | . | CASSISGAGEQYF | TGTGCCAGCAGCATCTCAGGGGCGGGCGAGCAGTACTTC
TRBJ1-2 | . | TRBV7-2 | . | CASSPNSGGELYGYTF | TGTGCCAGCAGTCCAAACTCAGGTGGGGAACTCTATGGCTACACCTTC
TRBJ2-1 | once | TRBV5-1 | . | CASSTQDTLNEQFF | TGCGCCAGCTCGACCCAGGACACGCTTAATGAGCAGTTCTTC
TRBJ2-1 | . | TRBV5-4 | . | CASSLVQGSRYNEQFF | TGTGCCAGCAGCTTGGTCCAGGGGAGTCGTTACAATGAGCAGTTCTTC
TRBJ2-5 | . | TRBV4-3 | . | CASSHSGTLRETQYF | TGCGCCAGCAGCCACTCAGGGACCTTAAGGGAGACCCAGTACTTC
TRBJ2-1 | . | TRBV18 | TRBD2 | CASSPGTSGRFINEQFF | TGTGCCAGCTCACCCGGGACTAGCGGGAGGTTCATAAATGAGCAGTTCTTC
TRBJ2-7 | few | TRBV11-3 | TRBD2 | CASSLSPLANEQYF | TGTGCCAGCAGCTTAAGTCCACTAGCGAACGAGCAGTACTTC
TRBJ1-1 | few | TRBV28 | . | CASRPGQLRTEAFF | TGTGCCAGCAGGCCGGGACAATTGAGGACTGAAGCTTTCTTT
TRBJ1-1 | few | TRBV9 | . | CASNPPATEAFF | TGTGCCAGCAACCCCCCGGCCACTGAAGCTTTCTTT
TRBJ2-5 | . | TRBV30 | . | CAWSVVLLGAETQYF | TGTGCCTGGAGTGTAGTCCTTTTAGGGGCAGAGACCCAGTACTTC
TRBJ1-3 | . | TRBV9 | . | CASSVESRTLSGNTIYF | TGTGCCAGCAGCGTAGAGAGTAGGACCCTCTCTGGAAACACCATATATTTT
TRBJ1-6 | once | TRBV5-4 | . | CASSLESAAPLHF | TGTGCCAGCAGCTTGGAGTCCGCAGCACCCCTCCACTTT
TRBJ1-5 | . | TRBV10-3 | . | CAISEGGAQPQHF | TGTGCCATCAGTGAGGGAGGGGCGCAGCCCCAGCATTTT